The 26 T cell receptor beta chains below all came from one sample that was sequenced in a study of cytomegalovirus exposure and HLA in healthy donors. PCR primers comprised 60 Vbeta and 13 Jbeta primers. Generated by immunoSEQ multiplex PCR, the TCRdb table keeps only in-frame clones and is missing some. The sample includes around 130,000 clones, about two thirds of them seen just once. The source material was PBMCs. Every receptor here comes from a man aged 35 to 55 in good health and CMV-seropositive.

The gene calls are TRBV28 and TRBJ2-2; the match to TRBD2 covers 7 bases. V dropped 6 bases and J dropped 0; count of bases not matched to a gene: 7. Germline-derived CDR1 and CDR2 are MDHEN and SYDVKM. The CDR3 has 16 residues. The CDR3 is CASSTRRGANTGELFF. The CDR3 coding sequence is TGTGCCAGCAGCACCCGACGGGGGGCGAACACCGGGGAGCTGTTTTTT.

The chain uses TRBV28 and TRBJ2-5; D perhaps matches TRBD1 (7 bases). The better agreement between TRBJ2-7 and the DNA end casts doubt on the J call. The CDR3 has 14 amino acids. Per germline, CDR1 MDHEN and CDR2 SYDVKM. CDR3 bases: TGTGCCAGCAGTCGCGGGACAGCGATCTACGAGCAGTACTTC. Its translation is CASSRGTAIYEQYF.

This chain links TRBV5-1 with TRBJ1-1, with D maybe TRBD1 (6 bases). Between the trimmed V and J ends, which lost 0 bases and 6 bases, there was a span of 18 bases. This CDR3 contains 16 residues. Per the germline V gene, CDR1 is SGHRS and CDR2 is YFSETQ. CDR3 in DNA: TGCGCCAGCAGCTTGGTGGGGGACAACCAAGTCTCTGAAGCTTTCTTT. Its protein is CASSLVGDNQVSEAFF.

Details on this clone: One junction end does not reproduce the germline sequence, and a read error may be involved. The rearrangement uses TRBV7-9 and TRBJ1-5, with D unresolved. The germline V gene has CDR1 SEHNR and CDR2 FQNEAQ (reference sequence). This CDR3 contains 13 residues. CDR3 coding DNA: TGTTCCAGCAGCAGCGCGGGAAGGCAGCCCCAGCATTTT. This sequence encodes CSSSSAGRQPQHF.

This sequence joins TRBV6-5 and TRBJ1-2; D is unclear. Germline assignment: CDR1 MNHEY and CDR2 SVGAGI. The CDR3 has 14 residues. V was clipped by 6 bases and J by 0 bases, with 11 bases between them. The CDR3 is CASSPTATNYGYTF. The CDR3 nucleotides are TGTGCCAGCAGCCCGACTGCAACTAACTATGGCTACACCTTC.

A few counts support this clone. This chain links TRBV29-1 with TRBJ2-1, with D perhaps matching TRBD2 (6 bases). This CDR3 is built from 13 residues. V dropped 4 bases and J dropped 7 bases, with 14 bases sitting between them. Germline V gene sequence: CDR1 SQVTM, CDR2 ANQGSEA. The CDR3 protein is CSVAEGTRNEQFF. DNA for the CDR3: TGCAGCGTTGCGGAGGGGACGAGGAATGAGCAGTTCTTC.

The chain carries TRBV5-4 and TRBJ1-6; 8 positions match TRBD1. The length of the CDR3 is 14 residues. V shed 3 bases and J 10 bases; nucleotides not matched to a gene: 6. Germline V lookup: CDR1 SGHNT, CDR2 YYREEE (reference sequence). CDR3 region: CASSSPGGGSPLHF. DNA of the CDR3: TGTGCCAGCAGCTCCCCAGGGGGCGGATCACCCCTCCACTTT.

This clone was seen a single time. The V gene is TRBV5-1, the J gene TRBJ2-5; TRBD2 agrees at 8 bases. This CDR3 has 17 residues. The germline V gene has CDR1 SGHRS and CDR2 YFSETQ. J lost 5 bases, V lost 0 bases, and 12 bases had no gene match. CDR3 sequence: CASSLGVSSGSEETQYF. In nucleotides, the CDR3 is TGCGCCAGCAGCTTGGGAGTCTCCAGCGGGAGTGAGGAGACCCAGTACTTC.

This clone has just a few counts. The chain recombines TRBV28 with TRBJ1-1, with unresolved D. Trimming pared 6 bases from V and 3 bases from J, leaving 14 bases between. The germline V gene has CDR1 MDHEN and CDR2 SYDVKM. This CDR3 is 14 amino acids long. The DNA for the CDR3 is TGTGCCAGCAGACCTCATAAAGAGGACACTGAAGCTTTCTTT. The encoded protein is CASRPHKEDTEAFF.

The table lists this clone with a count of one. The rearrangement uses TRBV7-2 and TRBJ2-1, with 14 bases lining up with TRBD2. This CDR3 spans 16 amino acids. From germline, CDR1 is SGHTA and CDR2 FQGNSA. The ends lost 5 bases at V and 7 bases at J; junction bases unmatched: 7. The CDR3 coding sequence is TGTGCCAGCAGCCCGCCCGGGACTAGCGGGAGAAATGAGCAGTTCTTC. It yields the protein CASSPPGTSGRNEQFF.

The CDR3 DNA reads as TGTGCCAGCAGTGCACGCGGGGGGGAGGCAGATACGCAGTATTTT. This sequence encodes CASSARGGEADTQYF. The chain uses TRBV6-1 and TRBJ2-3; 9 nucleotides line up with TRBD2. Trimming cost V 4 bases and J 4 bases; bases outside gene matches: 6. Germline V gene data show CDR1 as MNHNS and CDR2 as SASEGT. This CDR3 is 15 amino acids long.

The sample holds a few counts of this clone. DNA for the CDR3: TGTGCCACCAGTTCTCGACAGTTGGGGAACAACTATGGCTACACCTTC. Protein product: CATSSRQLGNNYGYTF. This chain joins TRBV15 and TRBJ1-2; tentatively, D is TRBD1 (5 bases). V was cut by 6 bases and J by 2 bases, with 19 bases left in between. The CDR3 has 16 residues. Germline CDR1 LNHNV, CDR2 YYDKDF (reference sequence).

This rearrangement joins TRBV18 to TRBJ2-3; 9 bases are a match to TRBD1. The CDR3 totals 17 residues. From germline, CDR1 is KGHSH and CDR2 LQKENI. V was pared by 1 base and J by 0 bases, with 5 bases of the junction left unmatched. In DNA, the CDR3 is TGTGCCAGCTCACCACTGACAGGGGGAACTAGCACAGATACGCAGTATTTT. Translating gives CASSPLTGGTSTDTQYF.

V usage is TRBV5-1 and J usage is TRBJ1-3; D possibly corresponds to TRBD1 (6 bases). Between the trimmed V and J ends, which lost 0 bases and 0 bases, there was a span of 10 bases. Looked up from germline, CDR1 is SGHRS and CDR2 is YFSETQ. This CDR3 region has 16 residues. For the CDR3, the DNA is TGCGCCAGCAGCTTGGGGGGACATAACTCTGGAAACACCATATATTTT. Translated: CASSLGGHNSGNTIYF.

The rearrangement links TRBV7-8 to TRBJ1-1, with D perhaps matching TRBD1 (5 bases). The V gene lost 6 bases and the J gene lost 0 bases, with 20 bases spanning the gap. CDR1 and CDR2 from the germline V gene are SGHVS and FQNEAQ. The CDR3 consists of 17 residues. The CDR3 here is CASSRPHGAGMNTEAFF. CDR3 nucleotide sequence: TGTGCCAGCAGTCGACCTCATGGGGCGGGGATGAACACTGAAGCTTTCTTT.

The V call is TRBV7-9, the J call TRBJ2-2; no clear D. Germline V gene data show CDR1 as SEHNR and CDR2 as FQNEAQ (reference sequence). Between the trimmed V and J ends, which lost 3 bases and 5 bases, there was a span of 4 bases. The CDR3 is 12 amino acids. CDR3 in amino acids: CASSFYTGELFF. The CDR3 nucleotides are TGTGCCAGCAGCTTTTATACCGGGGAGCTGTTTTTT. Supplemented by reference TRBV7-9 and TRBJ2-2, the full variable domain reads DTGVSQNPRHKITKRGQNVTFRCDPISEHNRLYWYRQTLGQGPEFLTYFQNEAQLEKSRLLSDRFSAERPKGSFSTLEIQRTEQGDSAMYLCASSFYTGELFFGEGSRLTVL.

The chain has TRBV27 and TRBJ1-6; D is uncertain. V was clipped by 0 bases and J by 4 bases, with 10 bases between them. The CDR3 is 16 residues long. The germline CDR1 and CDR2 sequences are MNHEY and SMNVEV (reference sequence). The CDR3 reads CASSLSAGDYNSPLHF. The CDR3 DNA reads as TGTGCCAGCAGTTTATCGGCAGGTGATTATAATTCACCCCTCCACTTT.

This rearrangement joins TRBV15 to TRBJ2-5; D gene uncertain. With 3 bases removed from V and 5 bases from J, the gap between germline ends came to 7 bases. This CDR3 is built from 12 residues. The germline CDR1 and CDR2 sequences are LNHNV and YYDKDF (reference sequence). The CDR3, as DNA: TGTGCCACCAGCAGGCGCATGGAGACCCAGTACTTC. Translated, it gives CATSRRMETQYF.

This clone was recorded a few times. The chain combines TRBV29-1 with TRBJ2-7; TRBD2 might be the D (7 bases). V lost 5 bases, J lost 4 bases, and 15 bases lay in between. CDR1 and CDR2 from the germline V gene are SQVTM and ANQGSEA. The CDR3 covers 13 residues. The CDR3 here is CSVRPGGAYEQYF. The CDR3 nucleotides read TGCAGCGTTCGCCCTGGGGGGGCTTACGAGCAGTACTTC.

The rearrangement links TRBV9 to TRBJ1-1; 9 bases agree with TRBD1. Trimming removed 0 bases from V and 6 bases from J; junction bases left unmatched: 6. Germline assignment: CDR1 SGDLS and CDR2 YYNGEE. This CDR3 spans 15 amino acids. The CDR3 here is CASSVGWGQGSEAFF. CDR3 coding DNA: TGTGCCAGCAGCGTAGGTTGGGGACAGGGCTCTGAAGCTTTCTTT.

The gene calls are TRBV5-1 and TRBJ1-2; D gene uncertain. The germline V and J ends were trimmed by 4 bases and 0 bases, with 13 bases remaining between them. The CDR3 extends over 15 amino acids. From germline, CDR1 is SGHRS and CDR2 YFSETQ. The CDR3 region has the DNA TGCGCCAGCAGCCCGGCCGGCGGAACTAACTATGGCTACACCTTC. This encodes CASSPAGGTNYGYTF.

V gene TRBV7-2 combines with J gene TRBJ2-2, with a tentative D call TRBD1 (5 bases). The V end was cut by 2 bases, the J end by 5 bases, with 15 bases between. This CDR3 region has 16 residues. Germline lookup yields CDR1 SGHTA and CDR2 FQGNSA. The CDR3 region has the DNA TGTGCCAGCAGCTTAAAGGGCAGGGTAGGGACCGGGGAGCTGTTTTTT. Translated, it gives CASSLKGRVGTGELFF.

The V gene is TRBV19, the J gene TRBJ1-6; maybe TRBD1 (5 bases). Germline V lookup: CDR1 LNHDA, CDR2 SQIVND (reference sequence). With 3 bases removed from V and 6 bases from J, the gap between germline ends came to 9 bases. The CDR3 sequence is 14 residues long. The CDR3: CASSMGGVNSPLHF. CDR3 coding DNA: TGTGCCAGTAGTATGGGAGGGGTTAATTCACCCCTCCACTTT. Full variable domain (rest looked up from reference TRBV19 and TRBJ1-6): DGGITQSPKYLFRKEGQNVTLSCEQNLNHDAMYWYRQDPGQGLRLIYYSQIVNDFQKGDIAEGYSVSREKKESFPLTVTSAQKNPTAFYLCASSMGGVNSPLHFGNGTRLTVT.

This chain joins TRBV11-3 and TRBJ1-4, with TRBD1 matching 8 bases. Germline assignment: CDR1 SGHNT and CDR2 YENEEA. The CDR3 loop spans 15 amino acids. Trimming at V came to 6 bases and at J to 8 bases, leaving 11 bases not matched to a gene. The CDR3 loop reads CASSPGTGKGEKLFF. The CDR3 DNA reads as TGTGCCAGCAGTCCCGGGACAGGCAAAGGGGAAAAACTGTTTTTT.

A few counts support this clone. The DNA for the CDR3 is TGTGCTTACCGGGACAGCTTCGGCTACACCTTC. It specifies CAYRDSFGYTF. The chain couples TRBV28 to TRBJ1-2; TRBD1 agrees at 7 bases. This CDR3 spans 11 amino acids. Germline V lookup: CDR1 MDHEN, CDR2 SYDVKM.

The table lists this clone with a few counts. The V and J genes are TRBV5-1 and TRBJ2-1, with D unresolved. V was shortened by 4 bases and J by 6 bases, with 14 bases between the two germline ends. Germline V gene lookup returns CDR1 SGHRS and CDR2 YFSETQ. The CDR3 is made up of 14 amino acids. CDR3 coding DNA: TGCGCCAGCAGCCATGGTTCCCAACTCAATGAGCAGTTCTTC. Protein: CASSHGSQLNEQFF.